Described below is a single TCR beta chain sequence and its context. Trimming took off 3 bases at V and 5 bases at J, with 10 bases between the two ends. The CDR3 loop spans 12 amino acids. CDR1 and CDR2 (germline): DFQATT, SNEGSKA (reference sequence). From blood CD8+ and CD4+ T cells, TCR beta sequences were generated. The recently defined diagnostic criteria for definite or probable disease were met by the Susac syndrome patients. FACS was used to enrich TEMRA cells, whereas the CD8+ and CD4+ T cells were obtained by negative isolation. This sample was included in a study of CD8 T cells in Susac syndrome. It was with random hexamers that roughly 0.5 to 1 ug RNA was reverse transcribed. TCR beta CDR3 was amplified by immunoSEQ multiplex PCR. This amplification extended across 54 Vbeta and 13 Jbeta segments. MiXCR was run by TCRdb on the immunoSEQ multiplex PCR reads, yielding one entry per CDR3 protein. The sample lists around 130,000 distinct CDR3 sequences, approximately 96% occurring once.

This rearrangement joins TRBV20-1 to TRBJ1-2; D possibly corresponds to TRBD1 (5 bases). The source material was CD4+ T cells from PBMCs. The receptor was isolated from a human donor with Susac syndrome. The CDR3 bases are TGCAGTGCTAGTCCGGGGGTTTATGGCTACACCTTC. Its translation: CSASPGVYGYTF.